This T cell receptor (beta chain) derives from a study of OX40 agonist ivuxolimab in advanced cancers. The assay was immunoSEQ multiplex PCR, and TCRdb's table has in-frame clones only and misses some. The sample yields approximately 90,000 clones, 89% seen once. The germline CDR1 and CDR2 sequences are GTSNPN and SVGIG (reference sequence). The CDR3 has 14 amino acids. J gave up 6 bases and V 3 bases, and 3 bases lay outside the gene matches. The source of this sequence is an adult with an advanced solid tumor such as melanoma, head and neck, liver or kidney cancer. The specimen was CD4+ or CD8+ T cells sorted from blood, collected in a trial of the OX40 agonist ivuxolimab. This chain connects TRBV30 to TRBJ1-5; TRBD1 agrees at 12 bases. Here the CDR3 reads CAWRGQGAGQPQHF. Written as DNA, the CDR3 is TGTGCCTGGAGGGGACAGGGGGCAGGTCAGCCCCAGCATTTT.